The text below deals with one TCR beta chain. Its antigen is unidentified. The data stem from a study of cytomegalovirus exposure and HLA in healthy donors. Study-wide context: Approximately 180 million T cells yielded 120 million or so unique TCR beta sequences, as an earlier analysis found.

Study conclusions and caveats: In a later analysis, compared with equally common non-associated chains, HLA-associated beta chains were more expanded. Follow-up analysis found HLA locus-dependent TCR association rates, highest for DRB1 and lowest for HLA-C.

For this donor, CMV serostatus was not recorded. The study ran its PCR with 60 Vbeta and 13 Jbeta primers. This table comes from immunoSEQ multiplex PCR, and its TCRdb copy is limited to in-frame clones, with some not included. In the table there are 160,000 or so clones, approximately 78% of which are singletons. The CDR3 extends over 16 amino acids. Germline V gene sequence: CDR1 MNHEY, CDR2 SMNVEV (reference sequence). The V segment lost 5 bases and the J segment 2 bases; nucleotides outside the gene matches: 12. Sequencing was done on a sample of PBMCs. This receptor was taken from a human donor in good health. V is TRBV27 and J is TRBJ2-7; 7 positions match TRBD1. The CDR3, as DNA: TGTGCCAGCAGTCCGGGACAGCCCATCCTCACCTACGAGCAGTACTTC. This codes for CASSPGQPILTYEQYF.